Each of the 11 T cell receptor beta chains below was sequenced from the same sample in a study of shared clonotypes between healthy human individuals. The protocol was immunoSEQ multiplex PCR, while the TCRdb copy is restricted to in-frame clones and leaves out a portion. Here the sample spans 550,000 to 600,000 clones, around three quarters being singletons. The sample consisted of PBMCs. All receptors come from a middle-aged woman in good health. Some clones in this sample may be carry-over from other donors' samples.

The chain links TRBV9 to TRBJ2-2, with no clear D. Trimming shortened V by 0 bases and J by 4 bases, and 7 bases separated the two germline ends. CDR3 size: 14 residues. The germline CDR1 and CDR2 sequences are SGDLS and YYNGEE. The CDR3 DNA sequence: TGTGCCAGCAGCGTAGGGCAGATCACCGGGGAGCTGTTTTTT. Its translation: CASSVGQITGELFF. Full variable domain (remainder filled in from reference TRBV9 and TRBJ2-2): DSGVTQTPKHLITATGQRVTLRCSPRSGDLSVYWYQQSLDQGLQFLIQYYNGEERAKGNILERFSAQQFPDLHSELNLSSLELGDSALYFCASSVGQITGELFFGEGSRLTVL.

This clone was seen more than once but under ten times. The rearrangement joins TRBV6-1 to TRBJ1-2; D gene ambiguous. This CDR3 comprises 12 residues. The germline V and J ends were trimmed by 2 bases and 7 bases, with 8 bases remaining between them. In germline, CDR1 is MNHNS, CDR2 SASEGT. The CDR3 is CASSELTGGYTF. The DNA of the CDR3 is TGTGCCAGCAGTGAACTAACGGGTGGCTACACCTTC.

The CDR3 nucleotides read TGTGCCAGCAGTTATAGCGGGAGCCACTACGAGCAGTACTTC. It translates to CASSYSGSHYEQYF. The chain recombines TRBV28 with TRBJ2-7; 9 bases map to TRBD2. The length of the CDR3 is 14 residues. V trimming: 4 bases; J trimming: 3 bases; junction bases outside the gene matches: 4. CDR1 and CDR2 from the germline V gene are MDHEN and SYDVKM.

V is TRBV28 and J is TRBJ1-1, with D hard to call. The V gene lost 5 bases and the J gene lost 4 bases, with 14 bases spanning the gap. The germline V gene has CDR1 MDHEN and CDR2 SYDVKM. This CDR3 region has 14 residues. The CDR3: CASSRTGLVTEAFF. DNA for the CDR3: TGTGCCAGCAGTCGGACCGGTCTCGTCACTGAAGCTTTCTTT.

This clone was counted at least ten times. The V and J genes are TRBV5-1 and TRBJ2-5; 12 bases map to TRBD2. Germline V gives CDR1 SGHRS, CDR2 YFSETQ. The CDR3 has 16 residues. J lost 5 bases, V lost 3 bases, and 8 bases had no gene match. The CDR3 DNA reads TGCGCCAGCAGCTGGACTAGCGGGACGTTGGGGGAGACCCAGTACTTC. Its protein is CASSWTSGTLGETQYF.

The gene calls are TRBV2 and TRBJ2-3; possible D gene TRBD2, 7 bases. V was shortened by 10 bases and J by 3 bases, with 20 bases between the two germline ends. CDR1 is SNHLY, CDR2 FYNNEI, per germline. The CDR3 is made up of 15 amino acids. The CDR3 region has the DNA TGTGCCATCCTCCCGGGGGGCGGGAGTACAGATACGCAGTATTTT. Protein: CAILPGGGSTDTQYF.

V is TRBV11-2 and J is TRBJ2-1; possible D gene TRBD2, 5 bases. Trimming removed 6 bases at V and 6 bases at J, with 18 bases between. Germline V gene data show CDR1 as SGHAT and CDR2 as FQNNGV. The CDR3 covers 15 residues. CDR3 in DNA: TGTGCCAGCAGGAATAGCGAGAAGGGTATCAATGAGCAGTTCTTC. It translates to CASRNSEKGINEQFF.

A single count supports this clone. The V gene is TRBV19, the J gene TRBJ2-7, with 7 bases matching TRBD1. The CDR3 totals 15 residues. V gave up 1 base and J gave up 6 bases; unmatched junction bases: 9. Germline assignment: CDR1 LNHDA and CDR2 SQIVND (reference sequence). CDR3 DNA sequence: TGTGCCAGTAGTATAGGAGGACAGGCCCCCCCCGAGCAGTACTTC. It translates to CASSIGGQAPPEQYF. The full variable domain, its missing parts supplied by reference TRBV19 and TRBJ2-7, is DGGITQSPKYLFRKEGQNVTLSCEQNLNHDAMYWYRQDPGQGLRLIYYSQIVNDFQKGDIAEGYSVSREKKESFPLTVTSAQKNPTAFYLCASSIGGQAPPEQYFGPGTRLTVT.

V and J are TRBV9 and TRBJ2-3; TRBD2 matches at 13 bases. CDR1 and CDR2 from the germline V gene are SGDLS and YYNGEE. The CDR3 is 17 residues long. The trim removed 0 bases at V and 5 bases at J, leaving 6 bases unmatched. The CDR3 region has the DNA TGTGCCAGCAGCGTAGCTGGGACTAGCGGGACTCAAGATACGCAGTATTTT. Encoded protein: CASSVAGTSGTQDTQYF.

This chain joins TRBV7-2 and TRBJ1-3; unclear D gene. Trimming removed 1 base at V and 4 bases at J, with 5 bases between. Germline CDR1 and CDR2: SGHTA and FQGNSA. There are 13 residues in the CDR3. CDR3 sequence (DNA): TGTGCCAGCAGCTTAGTTCAGGGAAACACCATATATTTT. Protein sequence: CASSLVQGNTIYF.

This clone was seen once. This chain links TRBV30 with TRBJ2-1; 12 bases line up with TRBD2. After removal of 2 bases from V and 5 bases from J, the junction contained 10 bases not matched to a gene. The length of the CDR3 is 17 residues. Germline-derived CDR1 and CDR2 are GTSNPN and SVGIG (reference sequence). CDR3 amino acids: CAWSPSPLAGGNNEQFF. The CDR3 DNA reads as TGTGCCTGGAGTCCTTCACCCCTAGCGGGGGGGAACAATGAGCAGTTCTTC. Combining the CDR3 with reference TRBV30 and TRBJ2-1 gives the whole variable domain SQTIHQWPATLVQPVGSPLSLECTVEGTSNPNLYWYRQAAGRGLQLLFYSVGIGQISSEVPQNLSASRPQDRQFILSSKKLLLSDSGFYLCAWSPSPLAGGNNEQFFGPGTRLTVL.